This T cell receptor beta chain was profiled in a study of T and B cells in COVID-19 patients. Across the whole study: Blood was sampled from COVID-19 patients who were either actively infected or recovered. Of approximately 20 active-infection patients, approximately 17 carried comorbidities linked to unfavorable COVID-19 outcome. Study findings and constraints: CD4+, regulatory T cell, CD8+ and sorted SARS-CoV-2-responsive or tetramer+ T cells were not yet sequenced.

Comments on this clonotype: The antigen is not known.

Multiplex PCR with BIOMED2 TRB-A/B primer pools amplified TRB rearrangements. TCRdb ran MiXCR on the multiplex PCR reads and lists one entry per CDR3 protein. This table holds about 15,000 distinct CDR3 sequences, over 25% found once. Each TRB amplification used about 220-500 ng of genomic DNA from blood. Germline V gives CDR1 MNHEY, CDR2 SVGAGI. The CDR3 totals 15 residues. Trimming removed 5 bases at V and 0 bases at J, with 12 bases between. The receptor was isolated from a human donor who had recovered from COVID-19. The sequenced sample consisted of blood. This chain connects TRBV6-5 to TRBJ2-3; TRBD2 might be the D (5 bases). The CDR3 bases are TGTGCCAGCAGTCCCATTACTAGAAGCACAGATACGCAGTATTTT. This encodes CASSPITRSTDTQYF.